This paragraph reports one TCR beta chain. TCRdb passed the RT-PCR reads through MiXCR, listing each CDR3 protein once. The top ten clones hold roughly 3.9% of a sample with 550,000 to 750,000 distinct CDR3 sequences, 14% of them seen once. The length of the CDR3 is 16 residues. Germline V gives CDR1 SEHNR, CDR2 FQNEAQ (reference sequence). J gave up 2 bases and V 4 bases, and 9 bases lay outside the gene matches. The genes are TRBV7-9 and TRBJ2-3; 7 nucleotides agree with TRBD1. Sequencing used memory CD4+ T cells from blood. This receptor was obtained from a female donor in good health, serving as a healthy control. DNA of the CDR3: TGTGCCAGCAGCTCGAGCAGGGGGATCCCCACAGATACGCAGTATTTT. Translated, it gives CASSSSRGIPTDTQYF.